This TCR beta chain is from a study of vaccination effects on CD4 cells after COVID-19. Study-level background: Either the mRNA-1273 or the BNT162b2 vaccine was given to participants as two doses. Study-level results: Substantial clonal contraction characterized both infection- and vaccine-induced clones late after vaccination. In vaccinees who were healthy, merely 1 out of 255 vaccine-induced clones cross-reacted with common cold coronaviruses.

CDR3 length equals 13 residues. V was clipped by 5 bases and J by 4 bases, with 9 bases between them. Germline V gives CDR1 ENHRY, CDR2 SYGVKD. Using immunoSEQ multiplex PCR, the repertoire was profiled, and TCRdb retains in-frame clones only, with some absent. The repertoire holds about 41,000 clones, with around 68% as singletons. Expansion of antigen-specific CD4+ T cells with viral peptide pools was carried out by the ViraFEST assay before sequencing. After roughly eleven days in culture, the CD4+ T cells were isolated. Testing of the vaccine recipients showed negative nucleocapsid antibodies and no prior SARS-CoV-2 infection. This clone occurred a few times. Its antigen is currently unknown.

This sequence joins TRBV10-3 and TRBJ1-3; D gene uncertain. This sequence was found in a human donor who received a COVID-19 vaccine. Sequenced material: CD4+ T cells from PBMCs cultured with HCoV-OC43 spike peptides, taken before COVID-19 vaccination. As for subset: HCoV-OC43 spike overlapping peptide pool stimulation. The CDR3: CAISKPTGNTIYF. CDR3 DNA: TGTGCCATCAGTAAACCGACGGGAAACACCATATATTTT.